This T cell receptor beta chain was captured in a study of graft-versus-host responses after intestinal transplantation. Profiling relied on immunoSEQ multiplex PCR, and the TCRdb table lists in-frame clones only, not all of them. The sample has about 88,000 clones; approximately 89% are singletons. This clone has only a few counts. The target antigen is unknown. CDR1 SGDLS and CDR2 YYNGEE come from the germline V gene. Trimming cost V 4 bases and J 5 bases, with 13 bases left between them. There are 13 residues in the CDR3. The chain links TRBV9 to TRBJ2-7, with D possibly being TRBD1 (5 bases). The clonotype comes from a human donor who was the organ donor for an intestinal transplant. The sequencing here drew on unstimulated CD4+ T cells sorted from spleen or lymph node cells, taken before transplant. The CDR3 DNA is TGTGCCAGCAGCCCAACGACAGAGAACGAGCAGTACTTC. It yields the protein CASSPTTENEQYF.